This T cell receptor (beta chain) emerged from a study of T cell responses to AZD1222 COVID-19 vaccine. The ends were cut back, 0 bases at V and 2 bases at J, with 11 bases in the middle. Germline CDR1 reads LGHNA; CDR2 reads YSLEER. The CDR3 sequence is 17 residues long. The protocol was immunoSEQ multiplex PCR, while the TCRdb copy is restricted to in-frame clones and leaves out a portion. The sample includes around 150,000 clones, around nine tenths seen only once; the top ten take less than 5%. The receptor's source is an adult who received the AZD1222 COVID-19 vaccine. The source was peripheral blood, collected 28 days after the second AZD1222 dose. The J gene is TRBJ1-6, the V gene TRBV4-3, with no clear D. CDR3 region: CASSQESMGTYNSPLHF. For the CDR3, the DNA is TGCGCCAGCAGCCAAGAAAGTATGGGTACCTATAATTCACCCCTCCACTTT.